The rows below give T cell receptor beta chains drawn from one sample of a study of CD8+CD57+ T cells in acquired aplastic anemia. In TCRdb, the reads were re-called with MiXCR into one record per CDR3 protein. The sample contains about 220,000 distinct CDR3 sequences, roughly 35% of which appear only once. Sequenced input: sorted CD4+, CD8+, or CD8+CD57+ T cells (not recorded which) from PBMCs. The source is a human donor in good health, serving as a control. Each CDR3 is given with its conserved first and last residue. A D gene is named only where the DNA matches it firmly. Expanded clones get a size class; other rows say once, few or many, or leave the size out.

D gene | J gene | clone size | V gene | CDR3 DNA | CDR3 protein
TRBD1 | TRBJ1-2 | - | TRBV29-1 | TGCAGCGCTTCGGACAGGGGCCACTATGGCTACACCTTC | CSASDRGHYGYTF
- | TRBJ2-7 | - | TRBV27 | TGTGCCAGCAGTACGCGGACAGAGGCCTACGAGCAGTACTTC | CASSTRTEAYEQYF
TRBD1 | TRBJ2-7 | - | TRBV30 | TGTGCCTGGAACAGGGGGTTATCCTACGAGCAGTACTTC | CAWNRGLSYEQYF
- | TRBJ2-5 | - | TRBV24-1 | TGTGCCACCAGAAGAAAACAGGGGGGGTCACAAGAGACCCAGTACTTC | CATRRKQGGSQETQYF
TRBD2 | TRBJ2-3 | few | TRBV11-2 | TGTGCCAGCAGCCGTATGAGCGGGGGAATCAGAGATACGCAGTATTTT | CASSRMSGGIRDTQYF
TRBD1 | TRBJ2-1 | many | TRBV24-1 | TGTGCCACCAGTGATTTGGGGACAGGGTACAATGAGCAGTTCTTC | CATSDLGTGYNEQFF
- | TRBJ1-2 | - | TRBV2 | TGTGCCAGCAGTATAACAGGGTGGTTTGAGGGCTACACCTTC | CASSITGWFEGYTF
TRBD1 | TRBJ1-1 | many | TRBV7-9 | TGTGCCAGCAGCCGCGACAGGGTTCCCACTGAAGCTTTCTTT | CASSRDRVPTEAFF
- | TRBJ1-3 | - | TRBV14 | TGTGCCAGCAGCCAAGGAAGGACGGGCGGAAACACCATATATTTT | CASSQGRTGGNTIYF
- | TRBJ1-5 | - | TRBV15 | TGTGCCACCAGCGGGGCGAAACAGGGTCATCAGCCCCAGCATTTT | CATSGAKQGHQPQHF
TRBD1 | TRBJ1-5 | few | TRBV6-1 | TGTGCCAGCACCCTAGGACAGGGTATGAATCAGCCCCAGCATTTT | CASTLGQGMNQPQHF
TRBD1 | TRBJ1-4 | - | TRBV29-1 | TGCAGCGTCGGGACAGGGAGTAATGAAAAACTGTTTTTT | CSVGTGSNEKLFF
TRBD2 | TRBJ2-7 | once | TRBV29-1 | TGCAGCACCAGGACTAGCGGAACCTACGAGCAGTACTTC | CSTRTSGTYEQYF
TRBD1 | TRBJ1-1 | - | TRBV5-1 | TGCGCCAGCAGCTTGAGCGGACAGGGGACGGCTTTCTTT | CASSLSGQGTAFF
TRBD2 | TRBJ2-4 | few | TRBV20-1 | TGCAGTGCCCAAGATCGACTAGCGGGAGGGAGGTCCAAAAACATTCAGTACTTC | CSAQDRLAGGRSKNIQYF
- | TRBJ1-6 | many | TRBV7-8 | TGTGCCAGCAGCTTAGTAGACCATTATAATTCACCCCTCCACTTT | CASSLVDHYNSPLHF
- | TRBJ2-7 | once | TRBV10-2 | TGTGCCAGCAGCGCCGAGGGCTGGTGGGCCAGTGAGCAGTACTTC | CASSAEGWWASEQYF
TRBD2 | TRBJ2-5 | - | TRBV2 | TGTGCCAGGGGGTCGGGACTAGCGGGAGCGGTGACCCAGTACTTC | CARGSGLAGAVTQYF
- | TRBJ1-3 | - | TRBV7-6 | TGTGCCAGCAGCTTAATGGGACACGAAAACACCATATATTTT | CASSLMGHENTIYF
TRBD1 | TRBJ1-2 | many | TRBV20-1 | TGCAGTGCTAGAGCAGGGGGCTATGGCTACACCTTC | CSARAGGYGYTF
- | TRBJ2-1 | many | TRBV5-1 | TGTGCCAGCAGCTTAAACAGCTACAATGAGCAGTTCTTC | CASSLNSYNEQFF
- | TRBJ1-2 | - | TRBV4-1 | TGCGCCAGCAGCCAACATCCGAGTAAGGGATTGAACTATGGCTACACCTTC | CASSQHPSKGLNYGYTF
TRBD1 | TRBJ2-7 | many | TRBV27 | TGTGCCAGCAGTTGGGACAGGGAGACCTACGAGCAGTACTTC | CASSWDRETYEQYF
- | TRBJ1-2 | - | TRBV24-1 | TGTGCCACCAGTGATGGAGGGGTAAATGGCTACACCTTC | CATSDGGVNGYTF
- | TRBJ2-5 | many | TRBV10-3 | TGTGCCATCAGTACAGACCAAGAGACCCAGTACTTC | CAISTDQETQYF
TRBD2 | TRBJ2-5 | many | TRBV5-1 | TGCGCCAGCAGCTTGGCGCCGACTAGCGGGGGGGCCGGTGAGACCCAGTACTTC | CASSLAPTSGGAGETQYF
- | TRBJ1-2 | - | TRBV9 | TGTGTCAGCAGCGTCGGACGCTTAGCCAACTATGGCTACACCTTC | CVSSVGRLANYGYTF
TRBD1 | TRBJ1-1 | many | TRBV7-9 | TGTGCCAGCAGCCTCGACAGGGGCGGGAACACTGAAGCTTTCTTT | CASSLDRGGNTEAFF
- | TRBJ1-1 | many | TRBV6-1 | TGTGCCAGCAGTGACATCATGAACACTGAAGCTTTCTTT | CASSDIMNTEAFF
- | TRBJ1-1 | - | TRBV20-1 | TGCAGTGCTAGGTCTCGGCCGAACACTGAAGCTTTCTTT | CSARSRPNTEAFF
- | TRBJ2-5 | many | TRBV7-2 | TGTGCCAGCAGCTCCCTACTGGGGGCTCAGTACTTC | CASSSLLGAQYF
- | TRBJ1-2 | many | TRBV24-1 | TGTGCCACCAGTGATTCCGGGGGTGAGTCCAATTACTATGGCTACACCTTC | CATSDSGGESNYYGYTF
- | TRBJ2-3 | many | TRBV7-2 | TGTGCCAGCAGCTTACGGCAGGGCGCCACAGATACGCAGTATTTT | CASSLRQGATDTQYF
- | TRBJ2-7 | - | TRBV6-2/TRBV6-3 | TGTGCCAGCAGTTATTTGCTCGAGCAGTACTTC | CASSYLLEQYF
TRBD1 | TRBJ2-3 | many | TRBV5-1 | TGCGCCAGCAGCCTCGGACAGGATGGGAAGCAGTATTTT | CASSLGQDGKQYF
- | TRBJ1-1 | - | TRBV7-2 | TGTGCCAGCAGCTTAGTGTCGGGCACTGAAGCTTTCTTT | CASSLVSGTEAFF
- | TRBJ2-3 | many | TRBV7-9 | TGTGCCAGAGCTCTTGGGGATACGCAGTATTTT | CARALGDTQYF
TRBD1 | TRBJ2-2 | few | TRBV5-1 | TGCGCCAGCAGCTTGGTAGACAGGGGCCCTGAGGCGAACACCGGGGAGCTGTTTTTT | CASSLVDRGPEANTGELFF
- | TRBJ1-4 | many | TRBV20-1 | TGCAGTGCTAGGCGCATTATGGAAAAACTGTTTTTT | CSARRIMEKLFF
- | TRBJ2-7 | - | TRBV6-4 | TGCGCCAGCAGCTTGGCTGGGAGTCTGAACGAGCAGTACTTC | CASSLAGSLNEQYF
TRBD1 | TRBJ1-5 | - | TRBV19 | TGTGCCAGTAGTGACAGGGCTAGCAATCAGCCCCAGCATTTT | CASSDRASNQPQHF